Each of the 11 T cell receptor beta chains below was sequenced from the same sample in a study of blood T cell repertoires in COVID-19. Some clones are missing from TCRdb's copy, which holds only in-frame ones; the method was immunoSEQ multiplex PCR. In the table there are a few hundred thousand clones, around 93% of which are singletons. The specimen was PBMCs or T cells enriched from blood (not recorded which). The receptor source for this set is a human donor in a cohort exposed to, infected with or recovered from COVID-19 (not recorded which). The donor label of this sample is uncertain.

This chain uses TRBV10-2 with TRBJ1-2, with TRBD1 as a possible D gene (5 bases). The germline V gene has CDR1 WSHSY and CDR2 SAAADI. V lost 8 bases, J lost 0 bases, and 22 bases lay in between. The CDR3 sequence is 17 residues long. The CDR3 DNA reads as TGCGCCAGCCCTCGTCGGGGGGTAATGAAAGCTAACTATGGCTACACCTTC. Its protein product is CASPRRGVMKANYGYTF.

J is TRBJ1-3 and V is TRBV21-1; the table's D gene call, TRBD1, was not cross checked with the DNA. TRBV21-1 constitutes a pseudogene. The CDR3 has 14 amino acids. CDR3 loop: CASSKGGWGNTIYF. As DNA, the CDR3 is TGTGCCAGCAGCAAAGGGGGCTGGGGAAACACCATATATTTT.

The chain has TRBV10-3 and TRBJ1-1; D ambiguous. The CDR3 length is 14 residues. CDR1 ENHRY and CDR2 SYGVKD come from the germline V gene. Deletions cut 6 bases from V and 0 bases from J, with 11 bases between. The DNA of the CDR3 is TGTGCCATCAGCCCCGGGTCGCTGAACACTGAAGCTTTCTTT. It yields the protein CAISPGSLNTEAFF.

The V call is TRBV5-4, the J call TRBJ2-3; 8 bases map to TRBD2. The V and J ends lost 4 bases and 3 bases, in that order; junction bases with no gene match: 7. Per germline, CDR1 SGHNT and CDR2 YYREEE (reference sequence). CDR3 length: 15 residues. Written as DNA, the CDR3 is TGTGCCAGCAGCAGAGCGGGGGTAGAGACAGATACGCAGTATTTT. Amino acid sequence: CASSRAGVETDTQYF.

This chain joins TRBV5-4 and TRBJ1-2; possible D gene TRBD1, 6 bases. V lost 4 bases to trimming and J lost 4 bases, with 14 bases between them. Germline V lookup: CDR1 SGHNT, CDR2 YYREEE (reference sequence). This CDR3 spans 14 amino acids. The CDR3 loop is CASSEDSGVYGYTF. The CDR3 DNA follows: TGTGCCAGCAGCGAGGACAGTGGTGTCTATGGCTACACCTTC. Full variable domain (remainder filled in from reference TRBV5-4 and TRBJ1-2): ETGVTQSPTHLIKTRGQQVTLRCSSQSGHNTVSWYQQALGQGPQFIFQYYREEENGRGNFPPRFSGLQFPNYSSELNVNALELDDSALYLCASSEDSGVYGYTFGSGTRLTVV.

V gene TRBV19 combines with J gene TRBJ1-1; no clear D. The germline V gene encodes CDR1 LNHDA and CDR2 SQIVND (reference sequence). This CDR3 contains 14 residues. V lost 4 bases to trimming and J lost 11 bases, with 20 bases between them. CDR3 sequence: CASSTEGLGLPAFF. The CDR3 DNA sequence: TGTGCCAGTAGTACGGAGGGATTGGGCCTCCCGGCTTTCTTT.

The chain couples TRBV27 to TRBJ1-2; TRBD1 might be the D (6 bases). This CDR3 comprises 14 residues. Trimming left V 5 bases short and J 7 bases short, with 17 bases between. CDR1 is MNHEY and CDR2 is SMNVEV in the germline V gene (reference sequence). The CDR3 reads CASSAQQGFAGYTF. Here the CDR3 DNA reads TGTGCCAGCAGTGCACAACAGGGTTTTGCTGGCTACACCTTC.

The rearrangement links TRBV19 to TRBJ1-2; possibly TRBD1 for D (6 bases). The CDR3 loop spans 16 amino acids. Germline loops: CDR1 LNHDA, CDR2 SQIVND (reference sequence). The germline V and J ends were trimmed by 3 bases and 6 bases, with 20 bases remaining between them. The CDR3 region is CASSMRNSKGVNGYTF. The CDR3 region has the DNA TGTGCCAGTAGTATGAGGAACAGCAAGGGGGTCAATGGCTACACCTTC.

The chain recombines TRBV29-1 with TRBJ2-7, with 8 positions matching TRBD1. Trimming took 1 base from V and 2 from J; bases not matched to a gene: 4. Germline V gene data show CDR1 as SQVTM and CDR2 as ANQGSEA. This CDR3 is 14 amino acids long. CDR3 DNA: TGCAGCGTTGAAGGGGGACAGGTGGCCTACGAGCAGTACTTC. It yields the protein CSVEGGQVAYEQYF.

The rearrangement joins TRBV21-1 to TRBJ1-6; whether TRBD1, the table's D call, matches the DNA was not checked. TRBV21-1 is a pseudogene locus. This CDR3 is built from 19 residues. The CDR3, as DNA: TGTGCCAGCAGCGCACAAATCCGGGACAGGGGAAGAGGGAATTCACCCCTCCACTTT. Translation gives CASSAQIRDRGRGNSPLHF.

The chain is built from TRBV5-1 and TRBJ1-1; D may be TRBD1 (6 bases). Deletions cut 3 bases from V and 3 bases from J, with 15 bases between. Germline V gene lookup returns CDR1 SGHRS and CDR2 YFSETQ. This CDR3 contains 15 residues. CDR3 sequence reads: CASSSGQSGDTEAFF. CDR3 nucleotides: TGCGCCAGCAGCTCTGGACAGAGTGGGGACACTGAAGCTTTCTTT. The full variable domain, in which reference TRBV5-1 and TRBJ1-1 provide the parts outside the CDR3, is KAGVTQTPRYLIKTRGQQVTLSCSPISGHRSVSWYQQTPGQGLQFLFEYFSETQRNKGNFPGRFSGRQFSNSRSEMNVSTLELGDSALYLCASSSGQSGDTEAFFGQGTRLTVV.